Described below is a single T cell receptor (beta chain) sequence and its context. Its antigen is undetermined. TCR cDNA was made by 5'RACE template switching, adding a universal primer site and UMIs. TCRdb passed the 5' RACE reads through MiXCR, listing each CDR3 protein once. The sample includes a few hundred thousand distinct CDR3 sequences, about a fifth seen only once; the top ten take around an eighth. The data were taken from a study of T cells after yellow fever vaccination. Study-wide context: It was SMART-Seq v4 Ultra Low Input that prepared the fractions with low cell numbers. The study, taken as a whole, reports: Abundant bulk-derived clonotypes could contaminate FACS-sorted repertoires. Weaker in magnitude, the secondary response showed a faster peak on day 5 versus 15.

CDR3 length: 16 amino acids. The germline V gene encodes CDR1 MNHEY and CDR2 SVGEGT. V lost 2 bases to trimming and J lost 10 bases; unmatched junction nucleotides: 13. The TCR comes from a man between 25 and 39 years old who received the YFV17D yellow fever vaccine. The rearrangement links TRBV6-2 or TRBV6-3 to TRBJ2-1, with 8 bases matching TRBD2. The material sequenced was PBMCs, taken 15 days after the yellow fever booster vaccination. CDR3 in DNA: TGTGCCAGCAGTTACCAATCTGCCCTAGCGGGCCCCGAGCAGTTCTTC. Its translation is CASSYQSALAGPEQFF.